The rows below give T cell receptor beta chains drawn from one sample of a study of beta chain features in type 1 diabetes. Data came from immunoSEQ multiplex PCR; TCRdb stores just in-frame clones and leaves some out. The sample carries more than 200,000 clones, 15% to 20% recorded once. The sequenced sample was naive CD4+ T cells from blood. These receptors all stem from a man younger than 45 with type 1 diabetes. Each CDR3 is given without its conserved first and last residue.

v_gene: TRBV7-3; j_gene: TRBJ2-1; len: 14; CDR3aa: ASSIGGLAEYNEQF
v_gene: TRBV5-4; j_gene: TRBJ2-2; len: 13; CDR3aa: ASRRSGANTGELF
v_gene: TRBV9; j_gene: TRBJ2-7; len: 12; CDR3aa: ASSAAGGVYEQY
v_gene: TRBV30; j_gene: TRBJ2-1; len: 13; CDR3aa: AWSLGALASNEQF
v_gene: TRBV7-2; j_gene: TRBJ2-1; len: 13; CDR3aa: ASSLGRNSYNEQF
v_gene: TRBV9; j_gene: TRBJ2-1; len: 11; CDR3aa: ASSLGQVDEQF
v_gene: TRBV2; j_gene: TRBJ2-5; len: 9; CDR3aa: ASRTGETQY
v_gene: TRBV13; j_gene: TRBJ2-4; len: 13; CDR3aa: ASSFFREGLNIQY
v_gene: TRBV6-6; j_gene: TRBJ2-7; len: 12; CDR3aa: ASSYSKGGDEQY
v_gene: TRBV23-1; j_gene: TRBJ1-2; len: 10; CDR3aa: AERRGSYGYT
v_gene: TRBV5-1; j_gene: TRBJ2-3; len: 13; CDR3aa: ASSLGAGGTDTQY
v_gene: TRBV5-1; j_gene: TRBJ2-3; len: 13; CDR3aa: ASSDRDRGTDTQY
v_gene: TRBV9; j_gene: TRBJ2-7; len: 12; CDR3aa: ASSVGVSSYEQY
v_gene: TRBV7-2; j_gene: TRBJ2-1; len: 11; CDR3aa: ASSRNTYNEQF
v_gene: TRBV7-8; j_gene: TRBJ1-4; len: 13; CDR3aa: ASSLRRTQNEKLF
v_gene: TRBV5-1; j_gene: TRBJ2-5; len: 11; CDR3aa: ASSLTEQETQY
v_gene: TRBV7-9; j_gene: TRBJ2-2; len: 14; CDR3aa: ASSSERGRFPGELF
v_gene: TRBV9; j_gene: TRBJ2-1; len: 14; CDR3aa: ASSVAIGQGVSGQF
v_gene: TRBV4-3; j_gene: TRBJ2-1; len: 14; CDR3aa: ASSQDRAGEYNEQF
v_gene: TRBV5-1; j_gene: TRBJ2-5; len: 17; CDR3aa: ATQRGPSGAMGVQETQY
v_gene: TRBV29-1; j_gene: TRBJ2-7; len: 11; CDR3aa: SVGARQTYEQY
v_gene: TRBV20-1; j_gene: TRBJ2-4; len: 9; CDR3aa: SAQGQLVQY
v_gene: TRBV7-2; j_gene: TRBJ2-5; len: 13; CDR3aa: ASSLQAGGLETQY
v_gene: TRBV28; j_gene: TRBJ1-1; len: 10; CDR3aa: ASRLPGFEAF
v_gene: TRBV7-3; j_gene: TRBJ2-1; len: 14; CDR3aa: ASSSRAGSSYNEQF
v_gene: TRBV6-6; j_gene: TRBJ2-7; len: 10; CDR3aa: ASSYSQYEQY
v_gene: TRBV18; j_gene: TRBJ2-1; len: 11; CDR3aa: ASSPPVRNEQF
v_gene: TRBV7-9; j_gene: TRBJ1-1; len: 11; CDR3aa: ASSLDRDTEAF
v_gene: TRBV30; j_gene: TRBJ2-7; len: 9; CDR3aa: AWARTYEQY
v_gene: TRBV7-2; j_gene: TRBJ1-5; len: 13; CDR3aa: ASSLGSGGNQPQH
v_gene: TRBV30; j_gene: TRBJ2-7; len: 12; CDR3aa: AWTGQSSPSEQY
v_gene: TRBV30; j_gene: TRBJ2-1; len: 13; CDR3aa: AWSVGTSGSNEQF